There are many counts of the clone carrying this T cell receptor (beta chain). From germline, CDR1 is SEHNR and CDR2 FQNEAQ (reference sequence). Trimming left V 0 bases short and J 2 bases short, with 6 bases between. This CDR3 spans 14 amino acids. Patients aged 18 to 65 had newly diagnosed hyperthyroidism lasting under 2 months. A patient was excluded if there was uncontrolled infection, other autoimmune disease, pregnancy or lactation. Each 10 ml fresh peripheral blood draw supplied the PBMCs. These data come from a study of T cells in Graves' hyperthyroidism and ophthalmopathy. Amplified TCR beta CDR3 regions came from RNA transcripts. Initially, a first-round RT-PCR of the TCR CDR3 employed the HTBI primer set. TCRdb used MiXCR to reprocess the multiplex PCR reads, holding one entry per CDR3 protein. The profile shows more than 650,000 distinct CDR3 sequences, about 14% of them singletons.

The chain has TRBV7-9 and TRBJ2-3; no clear D. Material for sequencing was blood. The TCR was taken from a woman younger than 35 with Graves' hyperthyroidism. The chain's CDR3 is CASSLASPTDTQYF. The CDR3 bases are TGTGCCAGCAGCTTAGCCTCGCCCACAGATACGCAGTATTTT.